This TCR beta chain stems from a study of Graves' ophthalmopathy and Graves' hyperthyroidism. Study-wide context: Peripheral blood samples were taken at initial diagnosis, before any treatment. Overall study findings and caveats: Among thyroid clonotypes expanded above 0.001 frequency, most also appeared in blood.

The table lists this clonotype with many counts. What it recognizes is unknown. CDR1 SGHTA and CDR2 FQGNSA come from the germline V gene. There are 14 residues in the CDR3. Trimming pared 5 bases from V and 7 bases from J, leaving 15 bases between. Amplified material comprised TCR beta CDR3 regions derived from RNA transcripts. The first-round RT-PCR employed HTBI primers together with the Qiagen OneStep RT-PCR kit. A multiplex PCR was then performed as the second round. One entry per CDR3 protein results from TCRdb running MiXCR on the multiplex PCR reads. The sample has roughly 410,000 distinct CDR3 sequences, roughly 14% seen once.

V is TRBV7-2 and J is TRBJ1-5, with D tentatively TRBD1 (6 bases). The sequenced sample was peripheral blood. The TCR originated in a young woman with stable Graves' hyperthyroidism. The CDR3 DNA reads as TGTGCCAGCAGCCTTACGGACAGAGGCCAGCCCCAGCATTTT. This sequence encodes CASSLTDRGQPQHF.